Detailed here is one T cell receptor (beta chain). Its antigen remains unidentified. CAS ≥3, NOSPECS ≥4, moderate-to-severe activity and duration under 3 months marked donors with ophthalmopathy. The authors used Ficoll-Paque density gradient centrifugation to separate PBMCs. The input was more than 7.5 ml of fresh peripheral blood. These data are taken from a study of Graves' ophthalmopathy and Graves' hyperthyroidism. Amplification from RNA transcripts yielded the TCR beta CDR3 regions. After a first-round RT-PCR with HTBI primers, a second-round multiplex PCR was run. Via MiXCR, TCRdb re-called the multiplex PCR reads, giving one row per CDR3 protein. Of about 210,000 distinct CDR3 sequences in the sample, roughly 29% were seen once. The CDR3 runs 14 residues. V shed 2 bases, J shed 3 bases, and the junction held 3 bases outside the gene matches. In germline, CDR1 is SNHLY, CDR2 FYNNEI. The study, taken as a whole, reports: A 13-signature model separated ophthalmopathy from stable hyperthyroidism, just under 90% sensitivity, 80% to 83% specificity.

What was sequenced was peripheral blood. V usage is TRBV2 and J usage is TRBJ1-2; 7 bases map to TRBD1. The receptor was isolated from a man over 45 with Graves' ophthalmopathy. CDR3 DNA: TGTGCCAGCAGTGAACAGGGACAGCACTATGGCTACACCTTC. Translation gives CASSEQGQHYGYTF.